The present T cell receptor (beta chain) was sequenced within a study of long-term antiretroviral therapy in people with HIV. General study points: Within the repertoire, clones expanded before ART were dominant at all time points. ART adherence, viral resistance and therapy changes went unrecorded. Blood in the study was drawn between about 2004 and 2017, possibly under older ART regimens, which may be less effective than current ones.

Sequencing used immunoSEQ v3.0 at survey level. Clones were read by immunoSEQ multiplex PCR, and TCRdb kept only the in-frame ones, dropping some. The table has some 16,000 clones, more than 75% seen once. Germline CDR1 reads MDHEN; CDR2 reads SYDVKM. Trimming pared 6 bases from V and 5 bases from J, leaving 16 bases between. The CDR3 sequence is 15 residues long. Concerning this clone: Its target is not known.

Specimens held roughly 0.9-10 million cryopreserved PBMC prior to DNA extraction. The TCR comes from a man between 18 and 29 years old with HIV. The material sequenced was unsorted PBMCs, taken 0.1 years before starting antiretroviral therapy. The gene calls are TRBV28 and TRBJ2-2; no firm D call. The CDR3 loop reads CASRATPPGTGELFF. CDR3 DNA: TGTGCCAGCAGGGCGACACCCCCCGGGACCGGGGAGCTGTTTTTT.